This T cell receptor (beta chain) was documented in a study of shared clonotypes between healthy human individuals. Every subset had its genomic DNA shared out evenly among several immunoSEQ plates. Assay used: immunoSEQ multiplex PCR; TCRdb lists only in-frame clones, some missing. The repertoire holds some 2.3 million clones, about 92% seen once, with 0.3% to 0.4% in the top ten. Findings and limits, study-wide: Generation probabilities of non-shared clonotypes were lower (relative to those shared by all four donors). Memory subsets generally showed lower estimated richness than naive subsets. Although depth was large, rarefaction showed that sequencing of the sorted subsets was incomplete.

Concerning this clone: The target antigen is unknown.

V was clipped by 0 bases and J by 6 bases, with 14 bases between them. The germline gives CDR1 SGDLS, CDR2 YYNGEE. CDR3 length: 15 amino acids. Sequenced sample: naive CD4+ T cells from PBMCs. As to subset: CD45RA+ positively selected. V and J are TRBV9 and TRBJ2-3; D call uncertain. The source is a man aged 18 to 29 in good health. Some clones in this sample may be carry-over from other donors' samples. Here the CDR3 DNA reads TGTGCCAGCAGCGTAGATGTAGCTGTCGGGGATACGCAGTATTTT. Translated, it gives CASSVDVAVGDTQYF.